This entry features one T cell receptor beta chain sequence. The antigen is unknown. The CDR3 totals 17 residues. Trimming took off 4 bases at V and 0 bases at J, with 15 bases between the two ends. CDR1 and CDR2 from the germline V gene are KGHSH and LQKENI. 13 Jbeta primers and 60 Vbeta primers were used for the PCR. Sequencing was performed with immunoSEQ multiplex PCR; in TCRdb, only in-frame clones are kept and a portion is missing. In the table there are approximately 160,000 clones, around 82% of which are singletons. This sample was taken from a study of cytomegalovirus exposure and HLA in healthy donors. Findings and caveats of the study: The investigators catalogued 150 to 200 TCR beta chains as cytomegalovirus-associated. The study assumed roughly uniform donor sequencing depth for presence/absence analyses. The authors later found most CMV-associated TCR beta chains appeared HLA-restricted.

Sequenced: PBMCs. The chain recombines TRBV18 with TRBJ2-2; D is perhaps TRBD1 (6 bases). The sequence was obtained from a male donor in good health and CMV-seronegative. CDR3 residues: CASSLHPGTPNTGELFF. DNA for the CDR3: TGTGCCAGCTCACTACACCCCGGGACACCGAACACCGGGGAGCTGTTTTTT.